This passage covers 14 T cell receptor beta chains from one sample sequenced in a study of blood T cell repertoires in COVID-19. Only in-frame clones appear in the TCRdb table, and some are missing; sequencing was by immunoSEQ multiplex PCR. This sample has 150,000 or so clones, with about nine tenths found just once. The sample comprised peripheral blood. These receptors were collected from a woman aged 70-85 years with acute or convalescent COVID-19.

This chain connects TRBV28 to TRBJ2-7; 7 positions agree with TRBD1. CDR1 is MDHEN, CDR2 SYDVKM, per germline. V shed 5 bases and J 4 bases; nucleotides not matched to a gene: 14. CDR3 size: 16 residues. Here the CDR3 DNA reads TGTGCCAGCAGTCTCCAGGACAGGATGAGGGATTACGAGCAGTACTTC. Translating it yields CASSLQDRMRDYEQYF.

The V gene is TRBV3-1 (or the pseudogene TRBV3-2), the J gene TRBJ1-4, with D maybe TRBD1 (6 bases). There are 14 residues in the CDR3. Trimming pared 2 bases from V and 4 bases from J, leaving 8 bases between. Germline values: CDR1 LGHDT, CDR2 YNNKEL (reference sequence). The CDR3 sequence is CASSQRDINEKLFF. DNA of the CDR3: TGTGCCAGCAGCCAACGGGACATTAATGAAAAACTGTTTTTT.

V usage is TRBV7-6 and J usage is TRBJ2-3, with TRBD1 matching 8 bases. Germline-derived CDR1 and CDR2 are SGHVS and FNYEAQ. This CDR3 comprises 16 residues. Germline trimming cut 0 bases from V and 4 bases from J; bases unmatched to any gene: 6. The CDR3 sequence: CASSLAGTGVSDTQYF. The CDR3 region has the DNA TGTGCCAGCAGCTTAGCCGGGACAGGCGTTTCAGATACGCAGTATTTT.

This clone was detected a few times. The chain joins TRBV7-9 to TRBJ1-5; D uncertain. The germline V and J ends were trimmed by 1 base and 10 bases, with 11 bases remaining between them. CDR1 SEHNR and CDR2 FQNEAQ come from the germline V gene (reference sequence). This CDR3 region has 13 residues. CDR3 DNA: TGTGCCAGCAGCTTAGGGAGTTTATATCCCCAGCATTTT. Residues: CASSLGSLYPQHF.

The table lists this clone with a few counts. The rearrangement joins TRBV6-2 or TRBV6-3 to TRBJ2-3; D might be TRBD1 (6 bases). Between the trimmed V and J ends, which lost 5 bases and 4 bases, there was a span of 16 bases. The CDR3 is 15 residues long. Germline CDR1 MNHEY, CDR2 SVGEGT. The CDR3 is CASSHRERVADTQYF. Here the CDR3 DNA reads TGTGCCAGCAGTCACAGGGAAAGGGTGGCAGATACGCAGTATTTT.

This chain links TRBV9 with TRBJ2-1; 7 bases match TRBD1. The germline V gene has CDR1 SGDLS and CDR2 YYNGEE. J was trimmed by 2 bases and V by 2 bases; bases with no gene match: 10. This CDR3 is built from 17 residues. The CDR3 region is CASSVAKTGWTYNEQFF. CDR3 in DNA: TGTGCCAGCAGCGTGGCTAAGACAGGGTGGACCTACAATGAGCAGTTCTTC.

The table lists this clone with a few counts. The genes are TRBV5-1 and TRBJ1-5; D may be TRBD1 (6 bases). The V end lost 4 bases, the J end lost 1 base, and 9 bases lay between the germline ends. The CDR3 runs 14 residues. CDR1 SGHRS and CDR2 YFSETQ come from the germline V gene. The CDR3 loop is CASSPGTSNQPQHF. CDR3 DNA sequence: TGCGCCAGCAGCCCCGGGACAAGCAATCAGCCCCAGCATTTT.

In DNA form, the CDR3 reads TGTGCCAGCAGTTACGGTCAGGGTTTCTCTGGAAACACCATATATTTT. The encoded protein is CASSYGQGFSGNTIYF. This rearrangement joins TRBV6-5 to TRBJ1-3, with D maybe TRBD1 (5 bases). V shed 2 bases and J shed 0 bases, with 11 bases lying between them. CDR1 is MNHEY, CDR2 SVGAGI, per germline. The CDR3 totals 16 residues.

The rearrangement joins TRBV24-1 to TRBJ2-5; 8 nucleotides match TRBD1. Germline V gene sequence: CDR1 KGHDR, CDR2 SFDVKD. The CDR3 consists of 16 residues. V shed 3 bases, J shed 0 bases, and the junction held 5 bases outside the gene matches. CDR3 amino acids: CATSDIGQGHQETQYF. In DNA, the CDR3 is TGTGCCACCAGTGATATTGGACAGGGACACCAAGAGACCCAGTACTTC.

The chain carries TRBV5-4 and TRBJ2-6, with no clear D. There are 16 residues in the CDR3. CDR1 SGHNT and CDR2 YYREEE come from the germline V gene (reference sequence). V lost 1 base, J lost 0 bases, and 8 bases lay in between. CDR3 DNA sequence: TGTGCCAGCAGCTTGAACACGGGCTCTGGGGCCAACGTCCTGACTTTC. Protein: CASSLNTGSGANVLTF.

This rearrangement joins TRBV7-2 to TRBJ1-2; D call uncertain. This CDR3 comprises 14 residues. Germline CDR1 and CDR2: SGHTA and FQGNSA. Trimming shortened V by 3 bases and J by 7 bases, and 15 bases separated the two germline ends. The CDR3 region has the DNA TGTGCCAGCAGCTTCTGGTCAGGTGTGGCTGGCTACACCTTC. This codes for CASSFWSGVAGYTF.

A few counts support this clone. This chain links TRBV2 with TRBJ2-7, with D perhaps matching TRBD2 (5 bases). Trimming shortened V by 8 bases and J by 2 bases, and 10 bases separated the two germline ends. CDR1 and CDR2 from the germline V gene are SNHLY and FYNNEI. This CDR3 region has 12 residues. The CDR3 is CASGRAPYEQYF. The CDR3 DNA is TGTGCCAGCGGGCGGGCACCCTACGAGCAGTACTTC.

This chain joins TRBV7-2 and TRBJ2-7; no reliable D call. CDR1 is SGHTA, CDR2 FQGNSA, per germline. V shed 0 bases and J shed 4 bases, with 7 bases lying between them. The CDR3 spans 13 residues. The CDR3 region is CASSLAFMYEQYF. CDR3 DNA: TGTGCCAGCAGCTTAGCGTTCATGTACGAGCAGTACTTC.

V usage is TRBV28 and J usage is TRBJ1-5, with D possibly matching TRBD1 (5 bases). The CDR3 extends over 16 amino acids. The V and J ends lost 6 bases and 0 bases respectively, with 15 bases between them. Germline lookup yields CDR1 MDHEN and CDR2 SYDVKM. The CDR3: CASSRDGSYSNQPQHF. CDR3 bases: TGTGCCAGCAGCCGGGACGGGAGCTATAGCAATCAGCCCCAGCATTTT. The full variable domain, completed using reference TRBV28 and TRBJ1-5, is DVKVTQSSRYLVKRTGEKVFLECVQDMDHENMFWYRQDPGLGLRLIYFSYDVKMKEKGDIPEGYSVSREKKERFSLILESASTNQTSMYLCASSRDGSYSNQPQHFGDGTRLSIL.